These 15 T cell receptor beta chains originate from one sample sequenced in a study of cytomegalovirus exposure and HLA in healthy donors. The PCR employed 60 Vbeta primers together with 13 Jbeta primers. Some clones are missing from TCRdb's copy, which holds only in-frame ones; the method was immunoSEQ multiplex PCR. Altogether 90,000 to 150,000 clones are present, 74% being singletons, with the ten largest covering more than 9%. The sequenced sample consisted of PBMCs. These receptors were collected from a woman between 50 and 59 years old in good health and CMV-seropositive.

This clone was counted only a few times. The rearrangement joins TRBV28 to TRBJ1-1, with 9 positions matching TRBD1. This CDR3 is built from 15 residues. CDR1 is MDHEN and CDR2 is SYDVKM in the germline V gene. The trim removed 6 bases at V and 5 bases at J, leaving 10 bases unmatched. The CDR3 coding sequence is TGTGCCAGCAGACCGCTGGGACAGGGTCCAACTGAAGCTTTCTTT. This translates into CASRPLGQGPTEAFF.

The rearrangement uses TRBV10-3 and TRBJ2-5, with 7 bases lining up with TRBD1. Germline V CDR1 and CDR2: ENHRY, SYGVKD. CDR3 size: 14 residues. The V gene end was trimmed by 4 bases and the J gene end by 4 bases; junction bases not matched to a gene: 6. The CDR3 loop is CAISALQGSETQYF. The CDR3 DNA follows: TGTGCCATCAGTGCCTTACAGGGGTCAGAGACCCAGTACTTC.

The chain links TRBV27 to TRBJ2-7; 10 nucleotides align to TRBD2. This CDR3 spans 14 amino acids. With 4 bases clipped from V and 5 bases from J, the junction kept 5 bases outside the gene matches. The germline CDR1 and CDR2 sequences are MNHEY and SMNVEV (reference sequence). The CDR3 sequence: CASSSLAGVNEQYF. As DNA, the CDR3 is TGTGCCAGCAGTTCTCTAGCGGGAGTAAACGAGCAGTACTTC.

The chain combines TRBV7-9 with TRBJ2-7; 9 bases line up with TRBD1. In germline, CDR1 is SEHNR, CDR2 FQNEAQ (reference sequence). The CDR3 contains 17 residues. With 2 bases clipped from V and 3 bases from J, the junction kept 11 bases outside the gene matches. CDR3 coding DNA: TGTGCCAGCAGCTTATCCGTTCTCCGGGACAGGGACTACGAGCAGTACTTC. Translation gives CASSLSVLRDRDYEQYF.

The chain employs TRBV12-5 and TRBJ2-7; maybe TRBD2 (6 bases). Germline CDR1 is LGHNT and CDR2 is FRNRAP. V was trimmed by 1 base and J by 5 bases, leaving 6 bases between them. This CDR3 comprises 12 residues. In nucleotides, the CDR3 is TGTGCTAGTGGTTTGGGCGGGGACGAGCAGTACTTC. This codes for CASGLGGDEQYF.

This clone was seen a single time. The chain links TRBV4-2 to TRBJ2-7, with 7 bases matching TRBD1. The CDR3 consists of 15 residues. The trim removed 1 base at V and 3 bases at J, leaving 6 bases unmatched. CDR1 is LGHNA, CDR2 YNFKEQ, per germline. CDR3 sequence: CASSQVSGTDYEQYF. The DNA of the CDR3 is TGTGCCAGCAGCCAAGTTTCCGGGACAGACTACGAGCAGTACTTC.

The V and J genes are TRBV7-2 and TRBJ1-2, with TRBD1 as a possible D gene (5 bases). The germline V gene has CDR1 SGHTA and CDR2 FQGNSA. V was cut by 6 bases and J by 2 bases, with 13 bases left in between. The CDR3 has 14 amino acids. As DNA, the CDR3 is TGTGCCAGCAGTCGGGACTGGGGGAACTATGGCTACACCTTC. Protein sequence: CASSRDWGNYGYTF. The full variable domain, with the rest looked up from reference TRBV7-2 and TRBJ1-2, is GAGVSQSPSNKVTEKGKDVELRCDPISGHTALYWYRQSLGQGLEFLIYFQGNSAPDKSGLPSDRFSAERTGGSVSTLTIQRTQQEDSAVYLCASSRDWGNYGYTFGSGTRLTVV.

This chain uses TRBV4-1 with TRBJ1-1; D may be TRBD1 (5 bases). This CDR3 comprises 15 residues. V dropped 0 bases and J dropped 5 bases, with 13 bases sitting between them. Germline loops: CDR1 MGHRA, CDR2 YSYEKL. CDR3 nucleotide sequence: TGCGCCAGCAGCCAAGATAATCAGGGAACTACTGAAGCTTTCTTT. The encoded protein is CASSQDNQGTTEAFF.

This clone was seen once. This sequence joins TRBV4-3 and TRBJ1-2, with TRBD1 as a possible D gene (5 bases). V shed 0 bases and J shed 4 bases, with 15 bases lying between them. Germline lookup yields CDR1 LGHNA and CDR2 YSLEER. The CDR3 contains 16 residues. CDR3: CASSQDGGGALYGYTF. CDR3 nucleotides: TGCGCCAGCAGCCAAGATGGCGGAGGGGCCCTCTATGGCTACACCTTC.

This chain connects TRBV19 to TRBJ2-3; 12 nucleotides match TRBD2. This CDR3 spans 12 amino acids. Germline V gene lookup returns CDR1 LNHDA and CDR2 SQIVND (reference sequence). Unmatched junction bases numbered 3, after V lost 7 bases and J lost 10 bases. The CDR3 DNA reads TGTGCCAGTACTCTAGCGGGGGGGCCGCAGTATTTT. Translation gives CASTLAGGPQYF.

V usage is TRBV7-7 and J usage is TRBJ2-1; 11 bases agree with TRBD2. This CDR3 has 15 amino acids. Germline loops: CDR1 SSHAT, CDR2 FNYEAQ (reference sequence). V dropped 5 bases and J dropped 4; count of bases not matched to a gene: 4. CDR3 DNA: TGTGCCAGCAGCCCGGGACTAGCGGCTTACAATGAGCAGTTCTTC. It encodes CASSPGLAAYNEQFF.

V usage is TRBV7-9 and J usage is TRBJ1-5; a weak D match, TRBD1 (6 bases). CDR1 and CDR2 (germline): SEHNR, FQNEAQ (reference sequence). The length of the CDR3 is 15 residues. The germline V and J ends were trimmed by 5 bases and 6 bases, with 17 bases remaining between them. The CDR3 nucleotides are TGTGCCAGCAGCAAAGGGGGAGGGGATGGTCAGCCCCAGCATTTT. It yields the protein CASSKGGGDGQPQHF.

The chain recombines TRBV6-1 with TRBJ1-1, with a weak D call TRBD1 (6 bases). CDR3 size: 13 residues. Trimming removed 10 bases at V and 0 bases at J, with 12 bases between. Germline V lookup: CDR1 MNHNS, CDR2 SASEGT. The CDR3 loop reads CAIRAGVNTEAFF. In nucleotides, the CDR3 is TGTGCCATCAGGGCAGGGGTGAACACTGAAGCTTTCTTT.

The chain recombines TRBV20-1 with TRBJ2-7; D is unclear. The V gene's germline CDR1 is DFQATT and CDR2 SNEGSKA (reference sequence). Trimming removed 4 bases from V and 2 bases from J, with 6 bases in between. The CDR3 runs to 11 residues. This CDR3 reads CSAKPAYEQYF. CDR3 coding DNA: TGCAGTGCTAAACCAGCCTACGAGCAGTACTTC.

The genes are TRBV7-8 and TRBJ1-2; 7 nucleotides line up with TRBD1. CDR1 and CDR2 from the germline V gene are SGHVS and FQNEAQ. V lost 5 bases, J lost 4 bases, and 7 bases stayed unmatched. The CDR3 length is 14 residues. The CDR3 bases are TGTGCCAGCAGCCAAGTCGACAGGGCCTATGGCTACACCTTC. Translated, it gives CASSQVDRAYGYTF.